This T cell receptor (beta chain) appears in the sequencing data of a study of blood T cell repertoires in COVID-19. The repertoire was sequenced with immunoSEQ multiplex PCR; TCRdb's copy has only in-frame clones and lacks some. The table records around 220,000 clones, 75% to 85% of them present only once. This clone has just one count. Participants spanned ages about 18 to 90 years and resided in about 24 US areas. The TCR was taken from a woman in her 40s with acute COVID-19. Sample: PBMCs or T cells enriched from blood (not recorded which).

The CDR3 DNA is TGTGCCAGCAGCTTAGGAGTTGGGTTGGGGACAGGGGACGAGCAGTACTTC. Its translation is CASSLGVGLGTGDEQYF. The chain couples TRBV7-6 to TRBJ2-7; 10 bases line up with TRBD1. Germline trimming cut 1 base from V and 5 bases from J; bases unmatched to any gene: 11. The CDR3 sequence is 17 residues long. Germline values: CDR1 SGHVS, CDR2 FNYEAQ.